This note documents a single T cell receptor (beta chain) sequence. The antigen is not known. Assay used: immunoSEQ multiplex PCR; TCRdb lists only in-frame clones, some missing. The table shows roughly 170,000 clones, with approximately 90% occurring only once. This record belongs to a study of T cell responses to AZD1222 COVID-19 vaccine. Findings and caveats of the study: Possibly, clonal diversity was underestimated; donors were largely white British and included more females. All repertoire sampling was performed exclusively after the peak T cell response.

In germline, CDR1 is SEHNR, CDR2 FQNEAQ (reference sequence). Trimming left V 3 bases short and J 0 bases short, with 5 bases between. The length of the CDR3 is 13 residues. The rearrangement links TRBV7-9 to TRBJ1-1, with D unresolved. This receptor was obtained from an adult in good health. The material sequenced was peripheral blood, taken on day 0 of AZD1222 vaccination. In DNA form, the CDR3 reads TGTGCCAGCAGCTTCAAGTTGAACACTGAAGCTTTCTTT. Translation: CASSFKLNTEAFF.